The 10 T cell receptor beta chains below come from one sample, sequenced in a study of cytomegalovirus exposure and HLA in healthy donors. The PCR employed 60 Vbeta primers together with 13 Jbeta primers. The data were produced by immunoSEQ multiplex PCR, yet TCRdb's version contains in-frame clones alone and is incomplete. This repertoire shows some 200,000 clones, around four fifths found once; its top ten account for around 2.8%. The sequenced sample consisted of PBMCs. The receptors shown here come from a woman in her fifties or sixties in good health and CMV-seropositive.

The gene calls are TRBV6-6 and TRBJ1-2; 11 bases are shared with TRBD1. Trimming took 8 bases from V and 5 from J; bases not matched to a gene: 7. This CDR3 is 14 amino acids long. CDR1 is MNHNY, CDR2 SVGAGI, per germline (reference sequence). The CDR3 DNA sequence: TGTGCCAGCTCGGGACAGGGGGTCTGGTATGGCTACACCTTC. This gives the protein CASSGQGVWYGYTF.

The V call is TRBV5-1, the J call TRBJ2-1, with a weak D call TRBD1 (5 bases). With 4 bases removed from V and 6 bases from J, the gap between germline ends came to 17 bases. The germline CDR1 and CDR2 sequences are SGHRS and YFSETQ. CDR3 length equals 15 residues. CDR3 sequence: CASSPILTTVNEQFF. The DNA of the CDR3 is TGCGCCAGCAGCCCCATACTTACGACAGTCAATGAGCAGTTCTTC.

This clone has just a few counts. The V gene is TRBV2, the J gene TRBJ1-6, with D uncertain. Trimming cost V 0 bases and J 7 bases, with 7 bases left between them. The CDR3 sequence is 14 residues long. The germline V gene encodes CDR1 SNHLY and CDR2 FYNNEI. The CDR3 nucleotides are TGTGCCAGCAGTGAAGCGCTTAGAAATTCACCCCTCCACTTT. It specifies CASSEALRNSPLHF.

CDR3 sequence: CAIRGGTGGETQYF. CDR3 in DNA: TGTGCCATCAGGGGGGGAACTGGAGGGGAGACCCAGTACTTC. The chain has TRBV10-3 and TRBJ2-5, with D possibly TRBD2 on 6 matching bases. The CDR3 contains 14 residues. CDR1 and CDR2 from the germline V gene are ENHRY and SYGVKD. V was cut by 6 bases and J by 5 bases, with 16 bases left in between.

This chain links TRBV7-2 with TRBJ2-5; maybe TRBD2 (5 bases). Germline CDR1 SGHTA, CDR2 FQGNSA. This CDR3 has 13 residues. Trimming took 5 bases from V and 1 from J, leaving 8 bases between them. CDR3 sequence: CASSRRTQETQYF. The DNA for the CDR3 is TGTGCCAGCAGCCGGAGGACCCAAGAGACCCAGTACTTC.

The CDR3 DNA reads TGTGCCTGCTCCCAGGGAAATAGCAATCAGCCCCAGCATTTT. The encoded protein is CACSQGNSNQPQHF. The chain combines TRBV19 with TRBJ1-5; the D gene is possibly TRBD1 (5 bases). The ends were cut back, 11 bases at V and 0 bases at J, with 14 bases in the middle. This CDR3 is built from 14 residues. Looked up from germline, CDR1 is LNHDA and CDR2 is SQIVND (reference sequence).

In this sample, this clone turned up a few times. V usage is TRBV30 and J usage is TRBJ2-7, with D possibly TRBD1 on 6 matching bases. The length of the CDR3 is 14 residues. Per germline, CDR1 GTSNPN and CDR2 SVGIG (reference sequence). Deletions cut 3 bases from V and 7 bases from J, with 19 bases between. The CDR3 here is CAWRGRKGVGEQYF. The CDR3 DNA reads TGTGCCTGGAGGGGTAGGAAGGGGGTGGGAGAGCAGTACTTC. The full variable domain, with the rest looked up from reference TRBV30 and TRBJ2-7, is SQTIHQWPATLVQPVGSPLSLECTVEGTSNPNLYWYRQAAGRGLQLLFYSVGIGQISSEVPQNLSASRPQDRQFILSSKKLLLSDSGFYLCAWRGRKGVGEQYFGPGTRLTVT.

This clone appeared a few times. The V call is TRBV18, the J call TRBJ2-6; a possible D gene is TRBD2 (5 bases). This CDR3 is built from 19 residues. Per germline, CDR1 KGHSH and CDR2 LQKENI. V was trimmed by 4 bases and J by 0 bases, leaving 19 bases between them. The CDR3 sequence is CASSRYMPDFHSGANVLTF. The DNA for the CDR3 is TGTGCCAGCTCACGCTATATGCCGGACTTTCACTCTGGGGCCAACGTCCTGACTTTC.

The gene calls are TRBV7-2 and TRBJ2-3; D gene unclear. The CDR3 totals 18 residues. Trimming took off 2 bases at V and 5 bases at J, with 23 bases between the two ends. Germline V lookup: CDR1 SGHTA, CDR2 FQGNSA. CDR3 DNA: TGTGCCAGCAGCTTACGGTCACCTTTACTCATGCCTCTAGATACGCAGTATTTT. Protein: CASSLRSPLLMPLDTQYF.

The gene calls are TRBV27 and TRBJ2-7; the match to TRBD2 covers 10 bases. Germline V gene sequence: CDR1 MNHEY, CDR2 SMNVEV (reference sequence). The CDR3 is made up of 15 amino acids. The J segment lost 2 bases and the V segment lost 6 bases, leaving 7 bases of the junction unmatched. Written as DNA, the CDR3 is TGTGCCAGCAGAAAAGGGCTAGCGGGGGCCTACGAGCAGTACTTC. Residues: CASRKGLAGAYEQYF.